The T cell receptor beta chain under discussion was sequenced for a study of Ad26.COV2.S vaccination and SARS-CoV-2 variants. This sample's treatment: 15 to 20 received Ad26.COV2.S at low or high dose, single or two shots; 5 received placebo; per-sample allocation not given. Day 63 following the first vaccine or placebo injection was when the samples were taken. As regards this clone: Its specificity is not known.

V gave up 5 bases and J gave up 2 bases, with 10 bases separating them. The CDR3 is made up of 14 amino acids. Looked up from germline, CDR1 is LNHDA and CDR2 is SQIVND (reference sequence). Findings and limits, study-wide: Researchers cautioned that TCR breadth and depth analyses may have underestimated total T cell responses. Researchers reported similar non-spike TCR breadth in vaccine and placebo recipients.

Profiled with immunoSEQ multiplex PCR; TCRdb holds only in-frame clones, not every one. Of hundreds of thousands of clones in the sample, about nine tenths are singletons; the top ten hold 9% to 15%. The specimen was peripheral blood, collected in a trial of Ad26.COV2.S vaccine versus placebo. This receptor was identified in a person aged 18-65 years who received the Ad26.COV2.S COVID-19 vaccine or a placebo. The J gene is TRBJ1-5, the V gene TRBV19; D not resolved. CDR3 in amino acids: CASSFPEGNQPQHF. The DNA of the CDR3 is TGTGCCAGTAGTTTCCCGGAGGGCAATCAGCCCCAGCATTTT.